Listed here are 13 T cell receptor beta chains from one sample, sequenced in a study of T cells in Graves' hyperthyroidism and ophthalmopathy. Amplification yielded TCR beta CDR3 regions, with RNA transcripts as the source. With the HTBI primer set, the TCR CDR3 went through a first round of RT-PCR. TCRdb fed the multiplex PCR reads into MiXCR, producing one record per CDR3 protein. The sample includes over 350,000 distinct CDR3 sequences, more than 13% of them seen just once. Sequences were obtained from blood. These TCRs come from a man aged 50 to 59 with Graves' ophthalmopathy.

This clonotype was seen ten or more times. The CDR3 DNA reads as TGTGCCAGCAATACCAGGGTAGGCGAAAAACTGTTTTTT. This gives the protein CASNTRVGEKLFF. The chain recombines TRBV2 with TRBJ1-4; D may be TRBD1 (5 bases). V gave up 7 bases and J gave up 8 bases, with 14 bases separating them. This CDR3 is 13 amino acids long. The germline V gene has CDR1 SNHLY and CDR2 FYNNEI.

The sample holds a few counts of this clonotype. The V gene is TRBV6-1, the J gene TRBJ2-3, with D possibly TRBD1 on 6 matching bases. This CDR3 region has 17 residues. V lost 6 bases to trimming and J lost 0 bases, with 19 bases between them. Germline lookup yields CDR1 MNHNS and CDR2 SASEGT. The CDR3 here is CASSHIQGRSSTDTQYF. The CDR3 DNA reads TGTGCCAGCAGCCATATCCAGGGGAGATCTAGCACAGATACGCAGTATTTT.

Many counts were recorded for this clonotype. The V and J genes are TRBV3-1 and TRBJ1-1; TRBD1 might be the D (5 bases). The V gene lost 1 base and the J gene lost 5 bases, with 17 bases spanning the gap. CDR3 size: 16 residues. In germline, CDR1 is LGHDT, CDR2 YNNKEL (reference sequence). The CDR3: CASSQGAGRSVTEAFF. In DNA form, the CDR3 reads TGTGCCAGCAGCCAAGGCGCAGGGAGGTCCGTAACTGAAGCTTTCTTT.

This clonotype was seen a few times. This sequence joins TRBV2 and TRBJ2-2; D possibly uses TRBD1 or TRBD2 (5 bases each). V lost 7 bases, J lost 2 bases, and 11 bases lay in between. Germline CDR1 is SNHLY and CDR2 is FYNNEI. CDR3 length: 14 amino acids. CDR3 bases: TGTGCCAGCAATCCGGGACCTAACACCGGGGAGCTGTTTTTT. Translated, it gives CASNPGPNTGELFF.

The table lists this clonotype with many counts. The chain is built from TRBV28 and TRBJ2-1, with D perhaps being TRBD1 or TRBD2 (5 bases each). Germline CDR1 reads MDHEN; CDR2 reads SYDVKM. There are 15 residues in the CDR3. The V end lost 4 bases, the J end lost 4 bases, and 14 bases lay between the germline ends. CDR3 in amino acids: CASSSYGTDYNEQFF. CDR3 coding DNA: TGTGCCAGCAGTTCGTATGGGACGGATTACAATGAGCAGTTCTTC.

This clonotype has at least ten counts. The chain links TRBV12-3 or TRBV12-4 to TRBJ2-1; 14 nucleotides agree with TRBD2. Germline trimming cut 6 bases from V and 5 bases from J; bases unmatched to any gene: 6. There are 16 residues in the CDR3. CDR3 amino acids: CASSHGLAGGDNEQFF. CDR3 nucleotide sequence: TGTGCCAGCAGCCATGGACTAGCGGGAGGTGACAATGAGCAGTTCTTC.

This clonotype was detected ten times or more. The chain joins TRBV28 to TRBJ1-1; 11 bases agree with TRBD1. This CDR3 has 18 amino acids. V lost 3 bases and J lost 1; bases outside the gene matches: 10. From germline, CDR1 is MDHEN and CDR2 SYDVKM. CDR3 loop: CASSFYSWTGGRNTEAFF. As DNA, the CDR3 is TGTGCCAGCAGTTTCTATTCCTGGACAGGGGGCAGGAACACTGAAGCTTTCTTT.

For this clonotype: The junction and the germline gene differ at one end; a read error may be behind it. The CDR3 loop is CASSIGTSGKSNKQFF. The CDR3 nucleotides are TGTGCCAGTAGTATAGGAACTAGCGGGAAGTCCAATAAGCAGTTCTTC. This chain links TRBV19 with TRBJ2-1; TRBD2 aligns across 10 bases. Germline CDR1 is LNHDA and CDR2 is SQIVND (reference sequence). This CDR3 contains 16 residues. Full variable domain (missing parts from reference TRBV19 and TRBJ2-1): DGGITQSPKYLFRKEGQNVTLSCEQNLNHDAMYWYRQDPGQGLRLIYYSQIVNDFQKGDIAEGYSVSREKKESFPLTVTSAQKNPTAFYLCASSIGTSGKSNKQFFGPGTRLTVL.

This clonotype was picked up many times. J is TRBJ2-7 and V is TRBV20-1, with 8 bases matching TRBD1. J gave up 5 bases and V 4 bases, and 4 bases lay outside the gene matches. Looked up from germline, CDR1 is DFQATT and CDR2 is SNEGSKA (reference sequence). The CDR3 runs 12 residues. The CDR3 coding sequence is TGCAGTGCTACCCAGGGGGCACACGAGCAGTACTTC. Its translation is CSATQGAHEQYF.

The genes are TRBV25-1 and TRBJ2-1; D may be TRBD2 (6 bases). The CDR3 has 15 amino acids. The V end lost 3 bases, the J end lost 9 bases, and 18 bases lay between the germline ends. In germline, CDR1 is MGHDK, CDR2 SYGVNS. The CDR3 DNA sequence: TGTGCCAGCAGTGACGGCCAGCGGGCCGGGGGTGAGCAGTTCTTC. Amino acid sequence: CASSDGQRAGGEQFF.

Ten or more counts support this clonotype. This chain uses TRBV12-3 or TRBV12-4 with TRBJ2-3; D perhaps matches TRBD2 (6 bases). This CDR3 is built from 15 residues. Trimming removed 6 bases from V and 6 bases from J, with 19 bases in between. In DNA form, the CDR3 reads TGTGCCAGCAGCGTGGGACTTTATGAAACGGATACGCAGTATTTT. Its protein product is CASSVGLYETDTQYF.

This clonotype has only a few counts. The chain carries TRBV4-1 and TRBJ1-1; D possibly corresponds to TRBD1 (6 bases). Germline assignment: CDR1 MGHRA and CDR2 YSYEKL. Between the trimmed V and J ends, which lost 0 bases and 3 bases, there was a span of 11 bases. The CDR3 runs 15 residues. CDR3 sequence: CASSQDQGWDTEAFF. CDR3 sequence (DNA): TGCGCCAGCAGCCAAGATCAGGGGTGGGACACTGAAGCTTTCTTT.

This clonotype showed up just a few times. CDR3 sequence reads: CASSLGRKTDTQYF. CDR3 nucleotide sequence: TGTGCCAGCAGCTTGGGCAGGAAAACAGATACGCAGTATTTT. The chain carries TRBV7-3 and TRBJ2-3, with unresolved D. The V end lost 3 bases, the J end lost 3 bases, and 10 bases lay between the germline ends. CDR3 length: 14 amino acids. From germline, CDR1 is SGHTA and CDR2 FQGTGA.